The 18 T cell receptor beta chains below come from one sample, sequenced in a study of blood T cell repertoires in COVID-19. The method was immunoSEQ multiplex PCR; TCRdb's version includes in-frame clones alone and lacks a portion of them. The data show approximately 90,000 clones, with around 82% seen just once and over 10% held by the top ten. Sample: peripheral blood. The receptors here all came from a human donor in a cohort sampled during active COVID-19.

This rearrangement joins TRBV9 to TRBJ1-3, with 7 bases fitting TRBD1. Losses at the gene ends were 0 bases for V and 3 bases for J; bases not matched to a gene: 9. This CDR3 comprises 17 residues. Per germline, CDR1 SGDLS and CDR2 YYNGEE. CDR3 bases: TGTGCCAGCAGCGTAGGGCCGGGGACAGCTAATGGAAACACCATATATTTT. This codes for CASSVGPGTANGNTIYF. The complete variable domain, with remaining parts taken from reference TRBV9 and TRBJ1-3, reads DSGVTQTPKHLITATGQRVTLRCSPRSGDLSVYWYQQSLDQGLQFLIQYYNGEERAKGNILERFSAQQFPDLHSELNLSSLELGDSALYFCASSVGPGTANGNTIYFGEGSWLTVV.

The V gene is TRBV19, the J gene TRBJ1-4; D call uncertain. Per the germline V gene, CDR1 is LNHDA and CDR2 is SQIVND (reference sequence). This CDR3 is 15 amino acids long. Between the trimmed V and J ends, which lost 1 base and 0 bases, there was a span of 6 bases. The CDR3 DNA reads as TGTGCCAGTAGTATAGGAGGCGCAACTAATGAAAAACTGTTTTTT. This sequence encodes CASSIGGATNEKLFF.

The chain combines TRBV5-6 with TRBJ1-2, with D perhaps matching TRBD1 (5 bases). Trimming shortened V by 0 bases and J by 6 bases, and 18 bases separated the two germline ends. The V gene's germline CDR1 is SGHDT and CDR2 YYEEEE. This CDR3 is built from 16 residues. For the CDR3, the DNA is TGTGCCAGCAGCTTGGGGACATTAAGACATGGGGATGGCTACACCTTC. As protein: CASSLGTLRHGDGYTF. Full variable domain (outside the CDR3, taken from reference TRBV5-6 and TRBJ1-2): DAGVTQSPTHLIKTRGQQVTLRCSPKSGHDTVSWYQQALGQGPQFIFQYYEEEERQRGNFPDRFSGHQFPNYSSELNVNALLLGDSALYLCASSLGTLRHGDGYTFGSGTRLTVV.

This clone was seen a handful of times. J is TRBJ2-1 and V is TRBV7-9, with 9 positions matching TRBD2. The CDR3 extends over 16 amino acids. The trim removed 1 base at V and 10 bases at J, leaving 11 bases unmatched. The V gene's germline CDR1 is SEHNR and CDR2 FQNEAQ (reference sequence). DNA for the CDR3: TGTGCCAGCAGCTTAGGAATTGGAGCGGGGGGAGAAGAGCAGTTCTTC. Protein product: CASSLGIGAGGEEQFF.

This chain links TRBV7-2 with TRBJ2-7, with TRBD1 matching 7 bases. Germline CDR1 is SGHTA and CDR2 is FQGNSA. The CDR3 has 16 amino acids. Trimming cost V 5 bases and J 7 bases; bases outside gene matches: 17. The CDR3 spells CASSTTVDRPGGEQYF. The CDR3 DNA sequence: TGTGCCAGCAGCACTACCGTGGACAGGCCGGGCGGAGAGCAGTACTTC.

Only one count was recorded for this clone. CDR3 DNA: TGTGCCAGCAGTCGACGGGGGGGCAGGGGCTACACCTTC. Its translation is CASSRRGGRGYTF. The J gene is TRBJ1-2, the V gene TRBV6-5; possible D gene TRBD1, 6 bases. Between the trimmed V and J ends, which lost 5 bases and 8 bases, there was a span of 15 bases. This CDR3 spans 13 amino acids. The germline V gene encodes CDR1 MNHEY and CDR2 SVGAGI.

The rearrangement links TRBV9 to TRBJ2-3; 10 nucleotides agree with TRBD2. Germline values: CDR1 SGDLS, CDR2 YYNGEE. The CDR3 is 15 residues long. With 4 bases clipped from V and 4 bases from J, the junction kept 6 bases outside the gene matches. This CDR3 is CASSLSGTSADTQYF. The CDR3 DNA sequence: TGTGCCAGCAGCCTCTCCGGGACTAGCGCAGATACGCAGTATTTT. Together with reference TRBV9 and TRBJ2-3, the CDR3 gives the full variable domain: DSGVTQTPKHLITATGQRVTLRCSPRSGDLSVYWYQQSLDQGLQFLIQYYNGEERAKGNILERFSAQQFPDLHSELNLSSLELGDSALYFCASSLSGTSADTQYFGPGTRLTVL.

The CDR3 loop reads CASSLDSAGSNSPLHF. The CDR3 coding sequence is TGTGCCAGCAGCTTAGATTCCGCAGGGTCGAATTCACCCCTCCACTTT. The J gene is TRBJ1-6, the V gene TRBV11-2, with a weak D call TRBD1 (5 bases). Germline CDR1 and CDR2: SGHAT and FQNNGV. This CDR3 is built from 16 residues. V lost 0 bases to trimming and J lost 7 bases, with 13 bases between them.

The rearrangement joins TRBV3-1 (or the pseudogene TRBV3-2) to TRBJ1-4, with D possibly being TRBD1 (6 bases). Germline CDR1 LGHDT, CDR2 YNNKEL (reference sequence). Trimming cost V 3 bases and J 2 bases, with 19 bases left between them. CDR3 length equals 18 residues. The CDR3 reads CASSHSVYRETTNEKLFF. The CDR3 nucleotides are TGTGCCAGCAGCCATTCGGTGTACAGGGAGACGACTAATGAAAAACTGTTTTTT.

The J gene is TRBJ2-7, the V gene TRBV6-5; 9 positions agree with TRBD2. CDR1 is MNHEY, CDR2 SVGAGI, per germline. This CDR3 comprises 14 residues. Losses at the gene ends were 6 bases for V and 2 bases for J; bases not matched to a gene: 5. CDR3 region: CASRSLAGTYEQYF. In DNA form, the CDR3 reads TGTGCCAGCAGGTCCCTAGCGGGGACCTACGAGCAGTACTTC.

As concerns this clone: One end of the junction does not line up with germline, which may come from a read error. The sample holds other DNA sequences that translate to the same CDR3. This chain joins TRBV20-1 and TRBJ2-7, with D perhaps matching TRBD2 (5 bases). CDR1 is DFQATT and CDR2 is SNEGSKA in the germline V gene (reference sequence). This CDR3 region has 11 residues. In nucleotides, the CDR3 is TGCAGTGCCAGAGGGAGCTACGAGCAGTACTTC. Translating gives CSARGSYEQYF.

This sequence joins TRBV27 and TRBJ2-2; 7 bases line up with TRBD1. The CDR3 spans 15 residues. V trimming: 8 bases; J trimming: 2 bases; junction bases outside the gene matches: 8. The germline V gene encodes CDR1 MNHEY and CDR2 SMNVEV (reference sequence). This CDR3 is CASAPDRSNTGELFF. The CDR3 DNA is TGTGCCAGCGCCCCGGACAGGTCAAACACCGGGGAGCTGTTTTTT.

The CDR3 loop reads CASKQVFFSGANVLTF. The CDR3 bases are TGTGCCAGCAAACAGGTTTTCTTCTCTGGGGCCAACGTCCTGACTTTC. This chain connects TRBV19 to TRBJ2-6; D perhaps matches TRBD1 (5 bases). This CDR3 spans 16 amino acids. V dropped 9 bases and J dropped 0 bases, with 15 bases sitting between them. Looked up from germline, CDR1 is LNHDA and CDR2 is SQIVND (reference sequence).

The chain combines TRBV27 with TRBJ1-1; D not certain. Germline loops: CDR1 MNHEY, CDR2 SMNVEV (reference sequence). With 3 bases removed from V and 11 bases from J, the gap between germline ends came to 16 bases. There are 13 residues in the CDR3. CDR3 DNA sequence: TGTGCCAGCAGTTTCAGAGGGCCGAGGTTGGCTTTCTTT. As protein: CASSFRGPRLAFF.

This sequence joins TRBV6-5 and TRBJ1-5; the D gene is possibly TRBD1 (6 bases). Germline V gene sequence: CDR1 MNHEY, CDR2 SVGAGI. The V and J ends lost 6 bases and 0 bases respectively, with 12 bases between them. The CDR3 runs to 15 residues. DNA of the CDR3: TGTGCCAGCAGCTTGGACAGCTATAGCAATCAGCCCCAGCATTTT. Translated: CASSLDSYSNQPQHF.

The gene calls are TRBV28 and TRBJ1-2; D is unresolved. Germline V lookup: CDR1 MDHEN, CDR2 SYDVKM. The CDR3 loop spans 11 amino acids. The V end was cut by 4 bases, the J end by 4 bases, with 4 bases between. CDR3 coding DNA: TGTGCCAGCAGTTCTCGCTATGGCTACACCTTC. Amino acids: CASSSRYGYTF.

CDR3 in amino acids: CASSPGKTGMFQETQYF. DNA for the CDR3: TGTGCCAGCTCACCGGGCAAGACAGGGATGTTTCAAGAGACCCAGTACTTC. V and J are TRBV18 and TRBJ2-5, with 7 bases that match TRBD1. The CDR3 runs 17 residues. V lost 3 bases, J lost 2 bases, and 12 bases stayed unmatched. Germline assignment: CDR1 KGHSH and CDR2 LQKENI.

DNA for the CDR3: TGTGCCTGGAGGGGGTCCGGGAGCTCCTACAATGAGCAGTTCTTC. It codes for CAWRGSGSSYNEQFF. The chain has TRBV30 and TRBJ2-1; TRBD2 is a possible D gene (6 bases). Germline-derived CDR1 and CDR2 are GTSNPN and SVGIG (reference sequence). The CDR3 covers 15 residues. The V end lost 3 bases, the J end lost 0 bases, and 12 bases lay between the germline ends.